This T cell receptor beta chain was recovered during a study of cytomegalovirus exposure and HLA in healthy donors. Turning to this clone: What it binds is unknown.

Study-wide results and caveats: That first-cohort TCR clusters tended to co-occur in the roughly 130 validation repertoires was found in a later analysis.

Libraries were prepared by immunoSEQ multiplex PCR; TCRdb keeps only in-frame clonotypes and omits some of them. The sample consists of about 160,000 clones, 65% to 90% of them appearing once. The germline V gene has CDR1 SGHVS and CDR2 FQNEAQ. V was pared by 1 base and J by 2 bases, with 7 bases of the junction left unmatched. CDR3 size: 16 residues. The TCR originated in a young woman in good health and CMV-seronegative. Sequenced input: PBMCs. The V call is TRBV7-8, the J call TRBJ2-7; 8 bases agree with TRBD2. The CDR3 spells CASSLGAAGGPYEQYF. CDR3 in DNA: TGTGCCAGCAGCTTAGGGGCTGCGGGAGGACCCTACGAGCAGTACTTC.